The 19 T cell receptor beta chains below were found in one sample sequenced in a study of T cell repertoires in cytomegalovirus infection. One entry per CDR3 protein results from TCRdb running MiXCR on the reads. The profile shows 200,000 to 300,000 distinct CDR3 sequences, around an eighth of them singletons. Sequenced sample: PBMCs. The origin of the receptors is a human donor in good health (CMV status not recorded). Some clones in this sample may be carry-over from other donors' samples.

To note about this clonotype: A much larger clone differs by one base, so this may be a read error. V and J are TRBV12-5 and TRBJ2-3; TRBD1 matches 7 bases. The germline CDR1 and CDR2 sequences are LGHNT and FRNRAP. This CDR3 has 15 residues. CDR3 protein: CASGLAGQSTDTQCF. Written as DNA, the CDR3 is TGTGCTAGTGGTTTGGCGGGACAGAGCACAGATACGCAGTGTTTT.

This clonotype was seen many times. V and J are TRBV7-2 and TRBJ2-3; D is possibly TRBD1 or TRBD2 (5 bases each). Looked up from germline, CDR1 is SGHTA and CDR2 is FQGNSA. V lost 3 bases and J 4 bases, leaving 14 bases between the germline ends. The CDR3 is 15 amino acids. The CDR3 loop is CASSFLGGSPDTQYF. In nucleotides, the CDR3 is TGTGCCAGCAGCTTTCTTGGGGGTTCCCCAGATACGCAGTATTTT.

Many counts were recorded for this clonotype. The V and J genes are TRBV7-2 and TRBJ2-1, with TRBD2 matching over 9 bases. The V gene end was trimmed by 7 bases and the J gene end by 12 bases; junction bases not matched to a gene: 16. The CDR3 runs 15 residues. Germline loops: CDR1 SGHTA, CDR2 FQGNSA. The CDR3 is CASTPSSIAGVRQFF. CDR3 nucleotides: TGTGCCAGCACCCCTTCCAGTATAGCGGGAGTCCGGCAGTTCTTC.

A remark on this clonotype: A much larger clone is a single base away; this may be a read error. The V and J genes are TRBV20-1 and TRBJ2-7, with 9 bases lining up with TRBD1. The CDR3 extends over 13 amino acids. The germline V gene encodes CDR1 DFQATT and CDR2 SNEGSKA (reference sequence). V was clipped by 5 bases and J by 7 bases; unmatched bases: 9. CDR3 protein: CSAGSGTGSEQYF. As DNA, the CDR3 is TGCAGTGCTGGTTCCGGGACAGGGTCTGAGCAGTACTTC.

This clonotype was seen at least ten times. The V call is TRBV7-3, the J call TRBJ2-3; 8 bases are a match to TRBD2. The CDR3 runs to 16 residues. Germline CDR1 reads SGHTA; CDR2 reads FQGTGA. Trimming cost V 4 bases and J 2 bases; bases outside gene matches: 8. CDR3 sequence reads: CASSSGLASPTDTQYF. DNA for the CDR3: TGTGCCAGCAGCTCTGGACTAGCCTCCCCCACAGATACGCAGTATTTT.

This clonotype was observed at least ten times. For the CDR3, the DNA is TGTGCCAGCAGTTACTCGGCAACTAGGAGCTACACCTTC. It translates to CASSYSATRSYTF. The chain couples TRBV6-2 or TRBV6-3 to TRBJ1-2, with no clear D. The CDR3 consists of 13 residues. Germline-derived CDR1 and CDR2 are MNHEY and SVGEGT. The V gene lost 0 bases and the J gene lost 9 bases, with 11 bases spanning the gap.

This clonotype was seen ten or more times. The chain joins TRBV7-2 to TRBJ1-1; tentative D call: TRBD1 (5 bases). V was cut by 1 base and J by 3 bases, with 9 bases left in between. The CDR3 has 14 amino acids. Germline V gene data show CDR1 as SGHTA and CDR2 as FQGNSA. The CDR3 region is CASSLGQSHTEAFF. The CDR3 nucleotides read TGTGCCAGCAGCTTAGGACAGTCCCACACTGAAGCTTTCTTT. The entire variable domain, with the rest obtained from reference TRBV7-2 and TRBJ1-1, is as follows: GAGVSQSPSNKVTEKGKDVELRCDPISGHTALYWYRQSLGQGLEFLIYFQGNSAPDKSGLPSDRFSAERTGGSVSTLTIQRTQQEDSAVYLCASSLGQSHTEAFFGQGTRLTVV.

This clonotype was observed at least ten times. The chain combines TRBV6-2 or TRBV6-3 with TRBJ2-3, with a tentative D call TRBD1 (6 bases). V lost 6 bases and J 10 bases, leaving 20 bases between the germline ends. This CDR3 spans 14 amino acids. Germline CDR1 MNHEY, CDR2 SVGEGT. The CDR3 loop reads CASSYTGITYPQYF. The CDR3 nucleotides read TGTGCCAGCAGCTACACAGGGATTACATACCCGCAGTATTTT.

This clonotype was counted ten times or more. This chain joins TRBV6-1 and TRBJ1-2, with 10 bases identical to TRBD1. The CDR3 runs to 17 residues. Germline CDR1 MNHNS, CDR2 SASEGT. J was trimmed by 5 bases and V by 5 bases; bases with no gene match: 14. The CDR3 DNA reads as TGTGCCAGCAGTTCAACCGGGACAGGGGCGATACGTTATGGCTACACCTTC. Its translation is CASSSTGTGAIRYGYTF.

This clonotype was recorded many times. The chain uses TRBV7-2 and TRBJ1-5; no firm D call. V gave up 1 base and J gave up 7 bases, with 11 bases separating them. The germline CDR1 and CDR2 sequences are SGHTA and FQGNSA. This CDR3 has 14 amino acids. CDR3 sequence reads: CASSLGVYSQPQHF. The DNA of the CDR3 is TGTGCCAGCAGCTTAGGGGTGTATAGCCAGCCCCAGCATTTT.

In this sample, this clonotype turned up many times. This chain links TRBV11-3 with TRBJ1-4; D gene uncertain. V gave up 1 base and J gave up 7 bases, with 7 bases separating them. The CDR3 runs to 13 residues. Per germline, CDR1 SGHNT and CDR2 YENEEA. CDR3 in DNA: TGTGCCAGCAGCTTAGGGCTGACTGAAAAACTGTTTTTT. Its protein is CASSLGLTEKLFF.

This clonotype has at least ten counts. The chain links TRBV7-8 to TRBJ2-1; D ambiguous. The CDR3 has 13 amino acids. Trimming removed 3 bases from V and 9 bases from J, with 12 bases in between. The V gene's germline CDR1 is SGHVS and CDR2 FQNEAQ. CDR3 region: CASSLGSGGEQFF. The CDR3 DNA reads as TGTGCCAGCAGCTTGGGGTCTGGCGGTGAGCAGTTCTTC.

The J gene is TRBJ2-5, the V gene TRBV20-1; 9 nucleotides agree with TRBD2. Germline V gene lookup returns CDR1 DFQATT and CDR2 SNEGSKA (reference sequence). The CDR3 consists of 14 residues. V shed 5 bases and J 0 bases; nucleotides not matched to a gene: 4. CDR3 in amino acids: CSAPSGGNQETQYF. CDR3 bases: TGCAGTGCTCCCAGCGGGGGGAACCAAGAGACCCAGTACTTC.

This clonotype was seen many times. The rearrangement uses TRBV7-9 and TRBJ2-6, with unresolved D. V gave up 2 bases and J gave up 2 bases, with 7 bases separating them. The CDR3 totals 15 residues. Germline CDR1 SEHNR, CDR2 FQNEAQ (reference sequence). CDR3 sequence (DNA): TGTGCCAGCAGCTTAACACTCCCTGGGGCCAACGTCCTGACTTTC. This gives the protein CASSLTLPGANVLTF.

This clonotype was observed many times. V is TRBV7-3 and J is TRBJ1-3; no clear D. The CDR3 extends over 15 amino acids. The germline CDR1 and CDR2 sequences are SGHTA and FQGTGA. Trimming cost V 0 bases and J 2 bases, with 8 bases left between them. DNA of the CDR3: TGTGCCAGCAGCTTAACAATAGAGCCTGGAAACACCATATATTTT. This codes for CASSLTIEPGNTIYF.

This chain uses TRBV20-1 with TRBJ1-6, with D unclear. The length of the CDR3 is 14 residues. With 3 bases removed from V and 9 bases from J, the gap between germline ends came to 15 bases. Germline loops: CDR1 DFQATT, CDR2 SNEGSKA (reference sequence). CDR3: CSARIEGSSSPLHF. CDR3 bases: TGCAGTGCTAGGATCGAAGGGTCTAGTTCACCCCTCCACTTT.

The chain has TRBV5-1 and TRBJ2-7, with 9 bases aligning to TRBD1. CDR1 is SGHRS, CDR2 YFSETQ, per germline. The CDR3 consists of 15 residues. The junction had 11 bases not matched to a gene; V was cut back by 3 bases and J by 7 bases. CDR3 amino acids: CASSYSGTGMEEQYF. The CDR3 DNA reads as TGCGCCAGCAGCTATTCCGGGACAGGGATGGAAGAGCAGTACTTC.

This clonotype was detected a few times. As DNA, the CDR3 is TGTGCCAGCAGCTTAGGTACTAGCGGGAGGGCCGCAGATACGCAGTATTTT. Its protein product is CASSLGTSGRAADTQYF. The V and J genes are TRBV7-9 and TRBJ2-3; TRBD2 matches at 13 bases. The CDR3 loop spans 17 amino acids. V was clipped by 1 base and J by 4 bases; unmatched bases: 5. Germline V gene data show CDR1 as SEHNR and CDR2 as FQNEAQ (reference sequence). The full variable domain, completed using reference TRBV7-9 and TRBJ2-3, is DTGVSQNPRHKITKRGQNVTFRCDPISEHNRLYWYRQTLGQGPEFLTYFQNEAQLEKSRLLSDRFSAERPKGSFSTLEIQRTEQGDSAMYLCASSLGTSGRAADTQYFGPGTRLTVL.

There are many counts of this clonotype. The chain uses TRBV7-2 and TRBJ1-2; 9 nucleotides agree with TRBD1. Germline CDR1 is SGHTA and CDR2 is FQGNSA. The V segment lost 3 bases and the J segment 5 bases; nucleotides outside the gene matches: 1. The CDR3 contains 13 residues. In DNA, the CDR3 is TGTGCCAGCAGCTTGGGACAGGGATATGGCTACACCTTC. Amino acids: CASSLGQGYGYTF.